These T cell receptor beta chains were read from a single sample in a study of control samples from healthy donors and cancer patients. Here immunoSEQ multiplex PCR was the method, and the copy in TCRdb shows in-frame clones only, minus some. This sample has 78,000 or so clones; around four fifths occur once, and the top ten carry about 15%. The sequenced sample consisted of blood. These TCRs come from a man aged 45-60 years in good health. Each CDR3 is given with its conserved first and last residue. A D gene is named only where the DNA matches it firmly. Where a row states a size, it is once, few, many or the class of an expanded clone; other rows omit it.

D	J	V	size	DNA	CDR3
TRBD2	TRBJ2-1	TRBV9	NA	TGTGCCAGCAGCGTAAGGACTAGCGGGATAAATGAGCAGTTCTTC	CASSVRTSGINEQFF
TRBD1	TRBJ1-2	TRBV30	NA	TGTGCCTGGAGTCCTCTGGGGACAGGGGACGCTGGCTACACCTTC	CAWSPLGTGDAGYTF
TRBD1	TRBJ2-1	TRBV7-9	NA	TGTGCCAGCAGCGGGACAGGGGAAGGTAATGAGCAGTTCTTC	CASSGTGEGNEQFF
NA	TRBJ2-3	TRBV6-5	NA	TGTGCCACCCACCCGGGGTCCACAGATACGCAGTATTTT	CATHPGSTDTQYF
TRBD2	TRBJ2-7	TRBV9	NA	TGTGCCAGCAGCGGGACTAGCGGGTTAACCTACGAGCAGTACTTC	CASSGTSGLTYEQYF
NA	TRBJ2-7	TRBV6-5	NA	TGTGCCAGCAGCCGAGGGGGTGCCTACGAGCAGTACTTC	CASSRGGAYEQYF
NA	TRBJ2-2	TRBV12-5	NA	TGTGCTAGTGGTAGGACAGACCGGGACGGGGAGCTGTTTTTT	CASGRTDRDGELFF
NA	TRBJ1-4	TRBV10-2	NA	TGCGCCAGCAGCCTAAGAGGCCACGGGTCTGAAAAACTGTTTTTT	CASSLRGHGSEKLFF
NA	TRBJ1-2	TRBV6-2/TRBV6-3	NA	TGTGCCAGCAGTTACTCCGTCTATGGCTACACCTTC	CASSYSVYGYTF
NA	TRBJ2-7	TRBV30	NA	TGTGCCTGGGGAATGTTCTACGAGCAGTACTTC	CAWGMFYEQYF
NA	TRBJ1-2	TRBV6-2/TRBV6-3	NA	TGTGCCAGCAGTTATGTAGGGTCCGGTGGCTACACCTTC	CASSYVGSGGYTF
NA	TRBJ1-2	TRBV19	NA	TGTGCCAGTAGTATTACAGGGCCGTGGGGCTACACCTTC	CASSITGPWGYTF
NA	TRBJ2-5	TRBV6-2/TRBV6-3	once	TGTGCCAGCAGTGGGGGAGGCAGGACCCCCGAGACCCAGTACTTC	CASSGGGRTPETQYF
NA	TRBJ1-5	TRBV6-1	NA	TGTGCCAGCAGTGAAGGGGGTTGGCAGGACAGGCCCCAGCATTTT	CASSEGGWQDRPQHF
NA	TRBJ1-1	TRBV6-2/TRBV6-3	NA	TGTGCCAGCAGTTACTCGAGGGGGACAACCTTGAACACTGAAGCTTTCTTT	CASSYSRGTTLNTEAFF
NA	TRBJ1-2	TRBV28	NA	TGTGCCAGCAGGCCCGGGACAAGCTATGGCTACACCTTC	CASRPGTSYGYTF
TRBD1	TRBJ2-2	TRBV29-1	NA	TGCAGCGTCAAGGGGGCCCTAAACACCGGGGAGCTGTTTTTT	CSVKGALNTGELFF
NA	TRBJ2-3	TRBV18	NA	TGTGCCAGCTCATCGGGGGACCTCACAGATACGCAGTATTTT	CASSSGDLTDTQYF
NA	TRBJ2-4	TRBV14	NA	TGTGCCAGCAGCCTTGGTGGGGGTGGGATTCAGTACTTC	CASSLGGGGIQYF
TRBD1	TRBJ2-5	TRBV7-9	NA	TGTGCCAGCAGCTTAGAATCCGGGACAGCCCCGTACCAAGAGACCCAGTACTTC	CASSLESGTAPYQETQYF
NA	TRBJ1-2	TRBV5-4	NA	TGTGCCAGCAGCTTGGCTGGGCCTAACTATGGCTACACCTTC	CASSLAGPNYGYTF
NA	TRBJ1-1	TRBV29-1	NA	TGCAGCGCCTATCGGACGGGGAACACTGAAGCTTTCTTT	CSAYRTGNTEAFF
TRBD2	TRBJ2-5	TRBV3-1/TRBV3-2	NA	TGTGCCAGCAGCCGCCGGGAGGGAGAGACCCAGTACTTC	CASSRREGETQYF
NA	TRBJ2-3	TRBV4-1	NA	TGCGCCAGCAGCCAAGTCGGGCTTTATGCAGATACGCAGTATTTT	CASSQVGLYADTQYF
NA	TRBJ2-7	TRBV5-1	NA	TGCGCCAGCAGCTTGGGTGGCTACGAGCAGTACTTC	CASSLGGYEQYF
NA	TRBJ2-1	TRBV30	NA	TGTGCCTGGAGTGGGAGACGGGTGTGGCGCAATGAGCAGTTCTTC	CAWSGRRVWRNEQFF
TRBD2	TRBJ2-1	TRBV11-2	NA	TGTGCCAGCACTCTGGGACTAGCGGGGCCTAAAAGCTCCTACAATGAGCAGTTCTTC	CASTLGLAGPKSSYNEQFF
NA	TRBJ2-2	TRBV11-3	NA	TGTGCCAGCAGCTCAATCCGAGGGCGAGCTGCGAACACCGGGGAGCTGTTTTTT	CASSSIRGRAANTGELFF
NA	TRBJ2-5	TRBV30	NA	TGTGCCTGCACCCGGGGGACAGTCCAAGAGACCCAGTACTTC	CACTRGTVQETQYF
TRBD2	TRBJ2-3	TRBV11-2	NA	TGTGCCAGCAGCTTCCCGGGACTAGCGTTGATTAGCACAGATACGCAGTATTTT	CASSFPGLALISTDTQYF
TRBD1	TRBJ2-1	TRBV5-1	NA	TGCGCCAGCAGCTCGGATGACAGGGCCAACAATGAGCAGTTCTTC	CASSSDDRANNEQFF
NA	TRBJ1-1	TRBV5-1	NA	TGCGCCAGCAGCTCTGGGGAGAGAACTGAAGCTTTCTTT	CASSSGERTEAFF
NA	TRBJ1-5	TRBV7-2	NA	TGTGCCAGCAGCCAGTGGGGCCGGGGACGGGGCAATCAGCCCCAGCATTTT	CASSQWGRGRGNQPQHF
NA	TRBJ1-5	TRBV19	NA	TGTGCCAGTACCTCGGGACTTGGGGACGTCAACCGTGGCAATCAGCCCCAGCATTTT	CASTSGLGDVNRGNQPQHF
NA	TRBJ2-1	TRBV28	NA	TGTGCCAGCACCGCAGACTGGGACTCCTACAATGAGCAGTTCTTC	CASTADWDSYNEQFF
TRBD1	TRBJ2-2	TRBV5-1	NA	TGCGCCAGCAGCTTGGCCCCCTCTCGACAGGGGAGAGCCGGGGAGCTGTTTTTT	CASSLAPSRQGRAGELFF
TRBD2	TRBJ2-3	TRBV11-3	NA	TGTGCCAGCACACCGGGTGGCGGCGGGAGGGCGGGAGATACGCAGTATTTT	CASTPGGGGRAGDTQYF
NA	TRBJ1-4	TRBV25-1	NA	TGTGCCAGCAGTGCTTCCCGAGAGCGCCCGGAAAAACTGTTTTTT	CASSASRERPEKLFF
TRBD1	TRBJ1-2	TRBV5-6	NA	TGTGCCAGCAGCACGCGGACAGGCCTTGGCTACACCTTC	CASSTRTGLGYTF
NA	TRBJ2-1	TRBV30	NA	TGTGCCTGGAACTCCGGAAGGGTGGCAGGGGATGAGCAGTTCTTC	CAWNSGRVAGDEQFF
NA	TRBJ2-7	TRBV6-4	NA	TGTGCCAGCACAATCTTTACACGGGGAGTCCGTCGGGTTTACGAGCAGTACTTC	CASTIFTRGVRRVYEQYF
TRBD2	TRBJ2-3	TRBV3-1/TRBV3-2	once	TGTGCCAGCAGCTCTAGCGGGAGCACAGATACGCAGTATTTT	CASSSSGSTDTQYF
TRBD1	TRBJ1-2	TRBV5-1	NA	TGCGCCAGCAGCCGGACAGGGGGCAGTGGCTACACCTTC	CASSRTGGSGYTF
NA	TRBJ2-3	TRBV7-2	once	TGTGCCAGCAGCCTTAGCGTGAGCACAGATACGCAGTATTTT	CASSLSVSTDTQYF